Listed below are T cell receptor beta chains from one sample, sequenced in a study of T cell changes during pregnancy in multiple sclerosis. Repertoires were generated with immunoSEQ multiplex PCR, while TCRdb's copy carries only in-frame clones and drops some. Among about 92,000 clones listed, 90% to 95% were seen once. Sequencing was performed on peripheral blood, taken in the third trimester of pregnancy. These receptors all come from a female donor with multiple sclerosis, enrolled in a pregnancy study. Each CDR3 is given with its conserved first and last residue. The D gene is left open where the match is weak. Clone size appears in some rows only: once, few, many, or a class for an expanded clone.

d_gene	abundance	j_gene	v_gene	CDR3nt	CDR3aa
-	-	TRBJ1-1	TRBV27	TGTGCCAGCAGTTACAGGGCGAACACTGAAGCTTTCTTT	CASSYRANTEAFF
-	-	TRBJ2-3	TRBV28	TGTGCCAGCAGTCTACCTGGCGGATCAGATACGCAGTATTTT	CASSLPGGSDTQYF
-	-	TRBJ2-5	TRBV5-4	TGTGCCAGCAGCTCACAAGAGACCCAGTACTTC	CASSSQETQYF
TRBD2	-	TRBJ2-5	TRBV6-1	TGTGCCAGCAGTGGGTCTCTTACTAGCGGGCCTGGGTACTTC	CASSGSLTSGPGYF
TRBD2	-	TRBJ2-3	TRBV5-1	TGCGCCAGCAGCTTGGGCCTTGGACTAGCGGGGGGAAACACAGATACGCAGTATTTT	CASSLGLGLAGGNTDTQYF
TRBD1	-	TRBJ2-7	TRBV28	TGTGCCAGCAGCTTATCCGGGACAGGGGGCTACGAGCAGTACTTC	CASSLSGTGGYEQYF
TRBD2	-	TRBJ2-7	TRBV5-1	TGCGCCAGCAGCAGAACTAGCGGTGATCTCTCCTACGAGCAGTACTTC	CASSRTSGDLSYEQYF
-	-	TRBJ2-7	TRBV5-4	TGTGCCAGCAGCTTGGACCCCTCTCAGGGTAGACGGCAGTACTTC	CASSLDPSQGRRQYF
-	-	TRBJ1-1	TRBV5-1	TGCGCCAGCAGCTTTATGACAGGACAAGGGTTGAGCACTGAAGCTTTCTTT	CASSFMTGQGLSTEAFF
TRBD1	-	TRBJ2-5	TRBV7-2	TGTGCCAGCAGCTTACCGGGACAGTCACAAGAGACCCAGTACTTC	CASSLPGQSQETQYF
-	-	TRBJ1-4	TRBV28	TGTGCCAGCAGTTTCCCCGCAACTAATGAAAAACTGTTTTTT	CASSFPATNEKLFF
-	-	TRBJ1-2	TRBV27	TGTGCCAGCAGTTTAAGGGCAGGGAATAACAACTATGGCTACACCTTC	CASSLRAGNNNYGYTF
-	-	TRBJ1-1	TRBV19	TGTGCCAGTAGTCCGACCGCGGCCAGGGTCTACTCTGAAGCTTTCTTT	CASSPTAARVYSEAFF
-	-	TRBJ2-7	TRBV19	TGTGCCAGTAGTTTGGACATAAACTACGAGCAGTACTTC	CASSLDINYEQYF
-	-	TRBJ1-1	TRBV19	TGTGCCAGTAGTACCAGGGGTATGGACACTGAAGCTTTCTTT	CASSTRGMDTEAFF
-	-	TRBJ1-5	TRBV27	TGTGCCAGCAGTTTATCGTCGGGTGTCGGGAGTCAGCCCCAGCATTTT	CASSLSSGVGSQPQHF
TRBD1	-	TRBJ1-1	TRBV28	TGTGCCAGCAGTTTGATTAGACAGGGATTTGAAGCTTTCTTT	CASSLIRQGFEAFF
TRBD2	-	TRBJ2-2	TRBV2	TGTGCCAGCACAGCGGGAGTTGTGACCGGGGAGCTGTTTTTT	CASTAGVVTGELFF
TRBD1	-	TRBJ1-1	TRBV5-8	TGTGCCAGCAGCTTGGGAACAGGGGTAATAGCTGAAGCTTTCTTT	CASSLGTGVIAEAFF
TRBD2	once	TRBJ2-5	TRBV10-3	TGTGCCATCAGTGGACTAGCGGGAGAAGAGACCCAGTACTTC	CAISGLAGEETQYF
-	-	TRBJ2-1	TRBV6-1	TGTGCCAGCAGTGAACACCGGGGGAATGAGCAGTTCTTC	CASSEHRGNEQFF
-	-	TRBJ2-7	TRBV6-5	TGTGCCAGCACCAAACCGGGACAATCCTACGAGCAGTACTTC	CASTKPGQSYEQYF
-	-	TRBJ1-5	TRBV6-1	TGTGCCAGCAGTGAAGCGGGGGGTACCCAGCCCCAGCATTTT	CASSEAGGTQPQHF
TRBD1	-	TRBJ2-2	TRBV19	TGTGCCAGTACCCCGACAGGGGCTAACACCGGGGAGCTGTTTTTT	CASTPTGANTGELFF
TRBD1	-	TRBJ2-2	TRBV29-1	TGCAGCGCTAGGGACAGGGCGAACACCGGGGAGCTGTTTTTT	CSARDRANTGELFF
TRBD2	-	TRBJ2-3	TRBV7-9	TGTGCCAGCAATCGGGCGGGAGGGCCAGATACGCAGTATTTT	CASNRAGGPDTQYF
-	-	TRBJ2-6	TRBV2	TGTGCCAGCAGGGAGGAGTCTGGGGCCAACGTCCTGACTTTC	CASREESGANVLTF
TRBD2	-	TRBJ2-5	TRBV28	TGTGCCAGCAGTTCCGGACTAGCGGGAGTGGGTAGAGAGACCCAGTACTTC	CASSSGLAGVGRETQYF
TRBD2	-	TRBJ2-3	TRBV5-1	TGCGCCAGCAGCCCGGGACTAGCGGGAGGGCCTACAGATACGCAGTATTTT	CASSPGLAGGPTDTQYF
-	-	TRBJ2-7	TRBV11-2	TGTGCCAGCAGCTTAAGGTGGGCTGGGGAGCAGTACTTC	CASSLRWAGEQYF
-	once	TRBJ1-1	TRBV6-5	TGTGCCAGCAGCTCGATCCCGGGGGTCACTGAAGCTTTCTTT	CASSSIPGVTEAFF
TRBD2	-	TRBJ2-5	TRBV14	TGTGCCAGCAGCCGCGGACTAGCGGAATACCAAGAGACCCAGTACTTC	CASSRGLAEYQETQYF
-	-	TRBJ2-1	TRBV28	TGTGCCAGCACCCCATTCCTAGGGCTAGCCCAGGACAATGAGCAGTTCTTC	CASTPFLGLAQDNEQFF
-	-	TRBJ2-1	TRBV6-1	TGTGCCAGCGGCCAGCGGTCTGTTTTCTACAATGAGCAGTTCTTC	CASGQRSVFYNEQFF
TRBD2	-	TRBJ2-7	TRBV6-6	TGTGCCAGCAGTCCTGGACTAGCGGGAACCTACGAGCAGTACTTC	CASSPGLAGTYEQYF